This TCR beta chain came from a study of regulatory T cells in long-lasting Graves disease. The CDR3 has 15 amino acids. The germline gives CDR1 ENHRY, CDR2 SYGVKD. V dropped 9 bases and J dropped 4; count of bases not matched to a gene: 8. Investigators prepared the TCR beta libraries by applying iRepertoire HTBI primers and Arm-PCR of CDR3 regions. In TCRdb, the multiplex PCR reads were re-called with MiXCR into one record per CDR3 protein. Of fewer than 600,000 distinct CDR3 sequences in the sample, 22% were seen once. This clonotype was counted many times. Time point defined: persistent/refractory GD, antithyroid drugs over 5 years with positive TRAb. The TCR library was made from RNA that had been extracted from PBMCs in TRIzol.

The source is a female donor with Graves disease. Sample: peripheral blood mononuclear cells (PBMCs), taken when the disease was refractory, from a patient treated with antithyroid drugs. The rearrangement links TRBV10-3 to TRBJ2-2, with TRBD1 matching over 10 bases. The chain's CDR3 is CAIDRDRGSTGELFF. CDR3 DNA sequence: TGTGCCATTGACCGGGACAGGGGTAGCACCGGGGAGCTGTTTTTT.